The rows below give T cell receptor beta chains drawn from one sample of a study of blood T cells in healthy people across ages. TCRdb redid the calling of the 5' RACE reads with MiXCR, one entry per CDR3 protein. The repertoire holds around 780,000 distinct CDR3 sequences, with roughly 24% as singletons. These same data were also listed under a study on T cells of mothers and their children.

The sequenced material came from blood. The source of these receptors is a boy aged 10-17 years in good health. CDR3s include the opening cysteine and the closing phenylalanine or tryptophan. D genes are given only for firm matches. For some rows the clone size is stated as once, few or many, or as a class when expanded; others skip it.

J gene: TRBJ2-2; D gene: -; clone size: few; V gene: TRBV12-3/TRBV12-4; CDR3 protein: CASSLLTSTGELFF; CDR3 DNA: TGTGCCAGCAGCTTGCTTACAAGCACCGGGGAGCTGTTTTTT
J gene: TRBJ2-5; D gene: TRBD2; clone size: -; V gene: TRBV12-3/TRBV12-4; CDR3 protein: CASSFLWSGGDEQSF; CDR3 DNA: TGTGCCAGCAGTTTTCTATGGAGCGGGGGTGATGAGCAGTCCTTC
J gene: TRBJ1-4; D gene: -; clone size: few; V gene: TRBV5-1; CDR3 protein: CASTPDKTNEKLFF; CDR3 DNA: TGCGCCAGCACCCCCGACAAAACTAATGAAAAACTGTTTTTT
J gene: TRBJ1-4; D gene: TRBD1; clone size: -; V gene: TRBV2; CDR3 protein: CASRGGGEKLFF; CDR3 DNA: TGTGCCAGCAGAGGGGGCGGTGAAAAACTGTTTTTT
J gene: TRBJ2-1; D gene: -; clone size: few; V gene: TRBV11-1; CDR3 protein: CASSSSGTEGFF; CDR3 DNA: TGTGCCAGCAGCTCTTCCGGGACCGAGGGGTTCTTC
J gene: TRBJ2-4; D gene: TRBD1; clone size: few; V gene: TRBV2; CDR3 protein: CASSYYRDRGRGTKNIQYF; CDR3 DNA: TGTGCCAGCAGTTACTACCGGGACAGGGGGCGCGGGACCAAAAACATTCAGTACTTC
J gene: TRBJ1-1; D gene: TRBD1; clone size: -; V gene: TRBV20-1; CDR3 protein: CRGDRADTEAFF; CDR3 DNA: TGCAGGGGCGACAGGGCGGACACTGAAGCTTTCTTT
J gene: TRBJ2-1; D gene: -; clone size: -; V gene: TRBV6-5; CDR3 protein: CASKGQGEQFF; CDR3 DNA: TGTGCCAGCAAGGGGCAGGGCGAGCAGTTCTTC
J gene: TRBJ2-5; D gene: TRBD2; clone size: few; V gene: TRBV27; CDR3 protein: CASTWGLAGLETQYF; CDR3 DNA: TGTGCCAGCACCTGGGGACTAGCGGGGTTGGAGACCCAGTACTTC
J gene: TRBJ2-5; D gene: TRBD1; clone size: few; V gene: TRBV20-1; CDR3 protein: CSARDRAGQGRETQYF; CDR3 DNA: TGCAGTGCTAGAGATCGGGCGGGACAGGGCCGAGAGACCCAGTACTTC
J gene: TRBJ2-5; D gene: TRBD1; clone size: -; V gene: TRBV6-5; CDR3 protein: CASRNYRGSETQYF; CDR3 DNA: TGTGCCAGCAGGAACTACAGGGGGAGCGAGACCCAGTACTTC
J gene: TRBJ2-5; D gene: TRBD2; clone size: -; V gene: TRBV6-5; CDR3 protein: CASGSGEETQYF; CDR3 DNA: TGTGCCAGTGGTAGCGGGGAAGAGACCCAGTACTTC
J gene: TRBJ1-2; D gene: TRBD1; clone size: -; V gene: TRBV6-5; CDR3 protein: CASSYFPGTGIVDYGYTF; CDR3 DNA: TGTGCCAGCAGTTACTTTCCGGGGACAGGGATTGTTGACTATGGCTACACCTTC
J gene: TRBJ2-5; D gene: -; clone size: -; V gene: TRBV5-1; CDR3 protein: CASARGLLQEDQYF; CDR3 DNA: TGCGCCAGCGCCAGAGGCCTCCTCCAAGAGGACCAGTACTTC
J gene: TRBJ2-5; D gene: -; clone size: few; V gene: TRBV5-6; CDR3 protein: CASSPPVGGPNQETQYF; CDR3 DNA: TGTGCCAGCAGCCCTCCCGTCGGGGGTCCTAACCAAGAGACCCAGTACTTC
J gene: TRBJ2-2; D gene: TRBD1; clone size: -; V gene: TRBV29-1; CDR3 protein: CSVPGQAPANTGELFF; CDR3 DNA: TGCAGCGTCCCGGGACAGGCGCCCGCGAACACCGGGGAGCTGTTTTTT
J gene: TRBJ2-5; D gene: -; clone size: many; V gene: TRBV13; CDR3 protein: CASSSRAWETQYF; CDR3 DNA: TGTGCCAGCAGCTCACGAGCTTGGGAGACCCAGTACTTC
J gene: TRBJ1-2; D gene: -; clone size: -; V gene: TRBV6-5; CDR3 protein: CASTRGPWHGYTF; CDR3 DNA: TGTGCCAGCACCCGCGGACCCTGGCATGGCTACACCTTC
J gene: TRBJ2-4; D gene: TRBD1; clone size: few; V gene: TRBV5-1; CDR3 protein: CASSFTGGYGDIQYF; CDR3 DNA: TGCGCCAGCAGCTTTACAGGGGGCTATGGGGACATTCAGTACTTC
J gene: TRBJ2-5; D gene: -; clone size: few; V gene: TRBV2; CDR3 protein: CASRPVVEQYF; CDR3 DNA: TGTGCCAGCAGGCCGGTTGTGGAGCAGTACTTC
J gene: TRBJ2-7; D gene: -; clone size: -; V gene: TRBV7-2; CDR3 protein: CASSFGGGFPYEQYF; CDR3 DNA: TGTGCCAGCAGCTTTGGTGGGGGGTTCCCCTACGAGCAGTACTTC
J gene: TRBJ1-1; D gene: -; clone size: -; V gene: TRBV7-3; CDR3 protein: CASSFVRSTEAFF; CDR3 DNA: TGTGCCAGCAGCTTCGTCAGGAGCACTGAAGCTTTCTTT
J gene: TRBJ1-5; D gene: -; clone size: -; V gene: TRBV24-1; CDR3 protein: CATSEGAGDSNQPQHF; CDR3 DNA: TGTGCCACCAGTGAGGGGGCGGGGGATAGCAATCAGCCCCAGCATTTT
J gene: TRBJ2-1; D gene: TRBD2; clone size: few; V gene: TRBV11-1; CDR3 protein: CASRNGGGNEQFF; CDR3 DNA: TGTGCCAGCAGAAACGGGGGGGGCAATGAGCAGTTCTTC
J gene: TRBJ2-5; D gene: -; clone size: few; V gene: TRBV19; CDR3 protein: CARSGETQYF; CDR3 DNA: TGTGCCCGAAGTGGCGAGACCCAGTACTTC
J gene: TRBJ1-4; D gene: -; clone size: few; V gene: TRBV7-9; CDR3 protein: CASSSQGGREKLFF; CDR3 DNA: TGTGCCAGCAGCTCACAGGGCGGCCGTGAAAAACTGTTTTTT
J gene: TRBJ2-5; D gene: -; clone size: few; V gene: TRBV19; CDR3 protein: CASGWGSGETQYF; CDR3 DNA: TGTGCCAGCGGTTGGGGGTCAGGGGAGACCCAGTACTTC
J gene: TRBJ1-5; D gene: -; clone size: -; V gene: TRBV20-1; CDR3 protein: CSAPKDGGTQHF; CDR3 DNA: TGCAGTGCACCCAAAGACGGGGGTACGCAGCATTTT
J gene: TRBJ2-7; D gene: -; clone size: -; V gene: TRBV7-3; CDR3 protein: CASSSEGGLGSYEQYF; CDR3 DNA: TGTGCCAGCAGCTCCGAGGGGGGATTGGGTTCCTACGAGCAGTACTTC
J gene: TRBJ1-4; D gene: TRBD1; clone size: few; V gene: TRBV6-4; CDR3 protein: CASRQGILNEKLFF; CDR3 DNA: TGTGCCAGCAGACAGGGGATACTTAATGAAAAACTGTTTTTT
J gene: TRBJ2-3; D gene: TRBD2; clone size: -; V gene: TRBV10-3; CDR3 protein: CAISESGLAGTHGTQYF; CDR3 DNA: TGTGCCATCAGTGAATCGGGACTAGCGGGGACGCACGGTACGCAGTATTTT
J gene: TRBJ2-5; D gene: -; clone size: -; V gene: TRBV5-1; CDR3 protein: CASSAGEPQYF; CDR3 DNA: TGCGCCAGCAGTGCGGGTGAGCCCCAGTACTTC
J gene: TRBJ2-3; D gene: -; clone size: few; V gene: TRBV5-1; CDR3 protein: CASSLTGDGTDTQYF; CDR3 DNA: TGCGCCAGCAGCTTAACGGGGGATGGCACAGATACGCAGTATTTT
J gene: TRBJ2-4; D gene: -; clone size: -; V gene: TRBV28; CDR3 protein: CASSLIKNIQYF; CDR3 DNA: TGTGCCAGCAGTTTAATCAAAAACATTCAGTACTTC
J gene: TRBJ2-5; D gene: TRBD2; clone size: -; V gene: TRBV29-1; CDR3 protein: CSVYGGAETQYF; CDR3 DNA: TGCAGCGTCTACGGGGGGGCAGAGACCCAGTACTTC
J gene: TRBJ1-2; D gene: TRBD1; clone size: many; V gene: TRBV7-3; CDR3 protein: CASSQDRNYGYTF; CDR3 DNA: TGTGCCAGCAGCCAGGACAGGAACTATGGCTACACCTTC
J gene: TRBJ2-5; D gene: -; clone size: few; V gene: TRBV28; CDR3 protein: CASSPRDLRLETQYF; CDR3 DNA: TGTGCCAGCAGCCCCCGGGACTTACGGTTAGAGACCCAGTACTTC
J gene: TRBJ2-5; D gene: -; clone size: few; V gene: TRBV29-1; CDR3 protein: CSQGGAVGTQYF; CDR3 DNA: TGCAGTCAGGGGGGGGCTGTGGGGACCCAGTACTTC
J gene: TRBJ2-7; D gene: TRBD1; clone size: few; V gene: TRBV29-1; CDR3 protein: CSVQGAPTYEQYF; CDR3 DNA: TGCAGCGTACAGGGGGCTCCCACCTACGAGCAGTACTTC
J gene: TRBJ2-3; D gene: -; clone size: few; V gene: TRBV20-1; CDR3 protein: CSASMSSLTQYF; CDR3 DNA: TGCAGTGCTAGTATGTCGAGTCTGACGCAGTATTTT
J gene: TRBJ1-4; D gene: -; clone size: few; V gene: TRBV7-6; CDR3 protein: CASSSPGETNEKLFF; CDR3 DNA: TGTGCCAGCAGCTCCCCGGGGGAAACTAACGAAAAACTGTTTTTT
J gene: TRBJ2-5; D gene: -; clone size: -; V gene: TRBV28; CDR3 protein: CASRRLRIETQYF; CDR3 DNA: TGTGCCAGCAGACGCCTTCGTATAGAGACCCAGTACTTC
J gene: TRBJ2-3; D gene: -; clone size: many; V gene: TRBV7-3; CDR3 protein: CASSLDGLSTDTQYF; CDR3 DNA: TGTGCCAGCAGCTTAGACGGACTCAGCACAGATACGCAGTATTTT
J gene: TRBJ2-7; D gene: -; clone size: -; V gene: TRBV29-1; CDR3 protein: CSASTDGTYEQYF; CDR3 DNA: TGCAGCGCCTCTACGGACGGTACCTACGAGCAGTACTTC
J gene: TRBJ2-5; D gene: TRBD1; clone size: -; V gene: TRBV28; CDR3 protein: CASNPPDRGETQYF; CDR3 DNA: TGTGCCAGCAACCCCCCGGACAGGGGAGAGACCCAGTACTTC
J gene: TRBJ1-1; D gene: -; clone size: -; V gene: TRBV6-1; CDR3 protein: CASPNFSLGNTEAFF; CDR3 DNA: TGTGCCAGCCCCAACTTCTCACTCGGAAACACTGAAGCTTTCTTT
J gene: TRBJ2-5; D gene: -; clone size: few; V gene: TRBV24-1; CDR3 protein: CATSDTTAQHF; CDR3 DNA: TGTGCCACCAGTGATACGACCGCGCAGCACTTC
J gene: TRBJ1-4; D gene: TRBD1; clone size: -; V gene: TRBV6-5; CDR3 protein: CASSYGLRTGRNEKLFF; CDR3 DNA: TGTGCCAGCAGTTACGGATTAAGGACAGGGCGGAATGAAAAACTATTTTTT
J gene: TRBJ1-4; D gene: TRBD1; clone size: -; V gene: TRBV6-5; CDR3 protein: CASSLRTGKNEKLFF; CDR3 DNA: TGTGCCAGCAGTCTACGGACAGGGAAGAATGAAAAACTGTTTTTT
J gene: TRBJ2-1; D gene: TRBD2; clone size: few; V gene: TRBV6-4; CDR3 protein: CASSDQAGGNNGQFF; CDR3 DNA: TGTGCCAGCAGTGACCAAGCGGGGGGCAACAATGGGCAGTTCTTC
J gene: TRBJ2-1; D gene: -; clone size: -; V gene: TRBV14; CDR3 protein: CASSQDPTHSYNEQFF; CDR3 DNA: TGTGCCAGCAGCCAAGATCCCACCCACTCCTACAATGAGCAGTTCTTC
J gene: TRBJ2-5; D gene: -; clone size: -; V gene: TRBV9; CDR3 protein: CASSGFYRDQETQYF; CDR3 DNA: TGTGCCAGCAGCGGATTTTACAGGGACCAAGAGACCCAGTACTTC
J gene: TRBJ1-2; D gene: -; clone size: -; V gene: TRBV11-2; CDR3 protein: CASSLVGGGRPEDGYTF; CDR3 DNA: TGTGCCAGCAGCTTAGTGGGTGGCGGCAGGCCCGAGGATGGCTACACCTTC
J gene: TRBJ2-7; D gene: TRBD2; clone size: few; V gene: TRBV10-2; CDR3 protein: CASSEEAGGIYEQYF; CDR3 DNA: TGCGCCAGCAGTGAGGAAGCGGGGGGGATATACGAGCAGTACTTC
J gene: TRBJ2-3; D gene: TRBD2; clone size: -; V gene: TRBV5-1; CDR3 protein: CASSGTSLRDTQYF; CDR3 DNA: TGCGCCAGCAGCGGGACTAGTCTTCGCGATACGCAGTATTTT
J gene: TRBJ2-7; D gene: -; clone size: few; V gene: TRBV6-1; CDR3 protein: CASSAYSYEQYF; CDR3 DNA: TGTGCCAGCAGTGCGTACAGCTACGAGCAGTACTTC
J gene: TRBJ2-5; D gene: -; clone size: -; V gene: TRBV5-1; CDR3 protein: CASSSPDPQETQYF; CDR3 DNA: TGCGCCAGCAGCAGTCCGGACCCCCAAGAGACCCAGTACTTC